This T cell receptor (beta chain) was identified during a study of T cells in Graves' hyperthyroidism and ophthalmopathy. CDR3 length: 13 residues. Trimming cost V 5 bases and J 4 bases, with 9 bases left between them. Germline V lookup: CDR1 SGHNT, CDR2 YYREEE (reference sequence). RNA transcripts served as the template for amplifying TCR beta CDR3 regions. A first-round RT-PCR of the TCR CDR3 used the HTBI primer set. In TCRdb, the multiplex PCR reads were re-called with MiXCR into one record per CDR3 protein. Of 140,000 or so distinct CDR3 sequences in the sample, approximately 24% were seen once. V gene TRBV5-4 combines with J gene TRBJ1-4; D unclear. Sequences were obtained from blood. The sequence derives from a woman between 50 and 59 years old with Graves' hyperthyroidism that later progressed to Graves' ophthalmopathy. CDR3 residues: CASSRNFNEKLFF. DNA for the CDR3: TGTGCCAGCAGTCGGAACTTTAATGAAAAACTGTTTTTT.